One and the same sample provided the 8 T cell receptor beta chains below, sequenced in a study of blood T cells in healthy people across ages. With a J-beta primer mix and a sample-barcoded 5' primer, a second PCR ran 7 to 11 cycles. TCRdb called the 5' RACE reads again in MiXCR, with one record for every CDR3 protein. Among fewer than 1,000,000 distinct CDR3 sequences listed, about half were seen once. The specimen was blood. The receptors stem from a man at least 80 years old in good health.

This chain's CDR3 is CSAPTSGIADTQYF. As DNA, the CDR3 is TGCAGTGCTCCTACTAGCGGGATAGCAGATACGCAGTATTTT. The gene calls are TRBV20-1 and TRBJ2-3; 10 nucleotides agree with TRBD2. CDR1 is DFQATT and CDR2 is SNEGSKA in the germline V gene (reference sequence). With 5 bases clipped from V and 4 bases from J, the junction kept 6 bases outside the gene matches. The CDR3 totals 14 residues.

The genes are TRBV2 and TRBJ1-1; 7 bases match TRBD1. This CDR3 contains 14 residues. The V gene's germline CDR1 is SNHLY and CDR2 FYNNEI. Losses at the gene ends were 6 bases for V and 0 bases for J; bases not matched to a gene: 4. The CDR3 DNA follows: TGTGCCAGCAGGGGGGACAGCATGAACACTGAAGCTTTCTTT. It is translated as CASRGDSMNTEAFF.

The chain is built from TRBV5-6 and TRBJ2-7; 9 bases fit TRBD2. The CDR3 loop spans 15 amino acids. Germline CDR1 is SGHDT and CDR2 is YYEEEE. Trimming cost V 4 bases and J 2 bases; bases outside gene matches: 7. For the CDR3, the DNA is TGTGCCAGCAGCCAAACTGGACTAGCGACCTACGAGCAGTACTTC. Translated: CASSQTGLATYEQYF.

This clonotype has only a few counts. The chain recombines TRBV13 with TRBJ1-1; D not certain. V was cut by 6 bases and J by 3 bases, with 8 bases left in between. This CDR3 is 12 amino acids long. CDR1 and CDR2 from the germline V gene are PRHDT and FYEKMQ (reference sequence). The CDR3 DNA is TGTGCCAGCAGTATTAGCTACACTGAAGCTTTCTTT. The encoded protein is CASSISYTEAFF.

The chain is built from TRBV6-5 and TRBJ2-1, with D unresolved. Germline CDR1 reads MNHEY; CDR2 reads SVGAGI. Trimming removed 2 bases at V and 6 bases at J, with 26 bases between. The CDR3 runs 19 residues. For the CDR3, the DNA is TGTGCCAGCAGTTACGCGGCAGAAAGACCGACTGACCTCCGCAATGAGCAGTTCTTC. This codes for CASSYAAERPTDLRNEQFF.

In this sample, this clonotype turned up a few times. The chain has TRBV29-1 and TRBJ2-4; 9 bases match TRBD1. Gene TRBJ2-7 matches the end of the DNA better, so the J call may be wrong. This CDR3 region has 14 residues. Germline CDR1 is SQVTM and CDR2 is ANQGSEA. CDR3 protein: CSVEVGTGSGEQYF. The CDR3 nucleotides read TGCAGCGTTGAAGTAGGGACAGGGAGTGGCGAGCAGTACTTC.

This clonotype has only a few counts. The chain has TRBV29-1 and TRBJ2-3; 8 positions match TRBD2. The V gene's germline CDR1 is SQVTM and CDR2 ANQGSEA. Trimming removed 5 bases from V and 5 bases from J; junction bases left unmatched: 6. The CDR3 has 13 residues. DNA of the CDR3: TGCAGCGTTAGCGGGAGTAGGGGAGATACGCAGTATTTT. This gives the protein CSVSGSRGDTQYF.

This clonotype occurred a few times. The CDR3, as DNA: TGCAGTGCTAGAGATCTTCGGGGCGGGAGTTCCTACAATGAGCAGTTCTTC. Encoded protein: CSARDLRGGSSYNEQFF. The rearrangement joins TRBV20-1 to TRBJ2-1, with TRBD2 matching over 7 bases. This CDR3 contains 17 residues. Germline values: CDR1 DFQATT, CDR2 SNEGSKA (reference sequence). The V and J ends lost 0 bases and 1 base, in that order; junction bases with no gene match: 9.